Presented here are 13 T cell receptor beta chains from one specimen sequenced in a study of human T cells and chemical hapten exposure. One entry per CDR3 protein, called by TCRdb with MiXCR from the RACE reads. The sample holds 300,000 to 450,000 distinct CDR3 sequences; roughly 4.8% are singletons and the top ten take around 2%. Time point indicated: patch test 1, 2 weeks after DPC sensitization. Specified treatment: therapeutic diphenylcyclopropenone sensitization with weekly scalp DPC. Sample: whole blood, taken in connection with sensitization to the hapten diphenylcyclopropenone (DPC). Source of these receptors: a woman in her forties or fifties with alopecia areata. Some clones in this sample may be carry-over from other donors' samples.

This clonotype was observed at least ten times. The genes are TRBV12-5 and TRBJ2-2, with D perhaps TRBD2 (6 bases). The CDR3 covers 19 residues. Per the germline V gene, CDR1 is LGHNT and CDR2 is FRNRAP. V dropped 2 bases and J dropped 2 bases, with 21 bases sitting between them. CDR3 DNA: TGTGCTAGTGGTTTGACAACGCCCCCGGGGGATCTTAACACCGGGGAGCTGTTTTTT. It specifies CASGLTTPPGDLNTGELFF.

A few counts support this clonotype. The rearrangement joins TRBV29-1 to TRBJ2-6, with D possibly called TRBD1 or TRBD2 (6 bases each). Between the trimmed V and J ends, which lost 3 bases and 4 bases, there was a span of 13 bases. This CDR3 is 15 amino acids long. In germline, CDR1 is SQVTM, CDR2 ANQGSEA. The CDR3 DNA follows: TGCAGCGTTGAGGGTTGGGGGGCAGGGGCCAACGTCCTGACTTTC. This gives the protein CSVEGWGAGANVLTF.

The V gene is TRBV11-2, the J gene TRBJ1-5; 7 bases match TRBD1. J was trimmed by 7 bases and V by 2 bases; bases with no gene match: 11. The CDR3 sequence is 16 residues long. Looked up from germline, CDR1 is SGHAT and CDR2 is FQNNGV. CDR3 in amino acids: CASSLLGNRGGQPQHF. The DNA of the CDR3 is TGTGCCAGCAGCTTATTGGGCAACAGGGGAGGGCAGCCCCAGCATTTT.

This clonotype has more than one count but fewer than ten. The V call is TRBV28, the J call TRBJ2-7, with 8 bases lining up with TRBD2. J lost 0 bases, V lost 6 bases, and 10 bases had no gene match. The CDR3 length is 16 residues. Germline V gene data show CDR1 as MDHEN and CDR2 as SYDVKM. The CDR3 sequence: CASRERLAGLSYEQYF. For the CDR3, the DNA is TGTGCCAGCAGGGAGAGGCTAGCGGGCCTCTCCTACGAGCAGTACTTC.

This clonotype occurred a few times. The V and J genes are TRBV6-1 and TRBJ2-2; no firm D call. Trimming removed 1 base from V and 7 bases from J, with 10 bases in between. Looked up from germline, CDR1 is MNHNS and CDR2 is SASEGT. The CDR3 is 14 amino acids. CDR3 DNA sequence: TGTGCCAGCAGTGAAGGGGTCAGGATCGGGGAGCTGTTTTTT. Protein: CASSEGVRIGELFF.

This clonotype has just a few counts. The V gene is TRBV28, the J gene TRBJ2-1, with D possibly matching TRBD1 (5 bases). Trimming took off 3 bases at V and 6 bases at J, with 9 bases between the two ends. CDR3 length equals 13 residues. Germline V lookup: CDR1 MDHEN, CDR2 SYDVKM. CDR3 in DNA: TGTGCCAGCAGTTTCAAAGGGGCCAATGAGCAGTTCTTC. Protein sequence: CASSFKGANEQFF.

The chain has TRBV6-2 or TRBV6-3 and TRBJ2-2; D is unclear. V was cut by 8 bases and J by 7 bases, with 11 bases left in between. CDR1 and CDR2 from the germline V gene are MNHEY and SVGEGT. CDR3 size: 12 residues. This CDR3 reads CASVREDGELFF. CDR3 nucleotides: TGTGCCAGCGTTCGCGAGGACGGGGAGCTGTTTTTT.

The V and J genes are TRBV27 and TRBJ1-6; perhaps TRBD1 as D (6 bases). V was clipped by 6 bases and J by 7 bases, with 16 bases between them. This CDR3 region has 15 residues. The germline CDR1 and CDR2 sequences are MNHEY and SMNVEV (reference sequence). The CDR3 loop is CASSPDRSRNSPLHF. The CDR3 DNA reads TGTGCCAGCAGCCCCGACAGGTCTCGAAATTCACCCCTCCACTTT.

This clonotype was observed many times. The chain employs TRBV6-2 or TRBV6-3 and TRBJ2-1, with 8 bases matching TRBD2. The ends lost 4 bases at V and 5 bases at J; junction bases unmatched: 7. This CDR3 is built from 15 residues. The germline V gene encodes CDR1 MNHEY and CDR2 SVGEGT. The CDR3 reads CASSSFREGNNEQFF. The CDR3 nucleotides are TGTGCCAGCAGTTCCTTCCGGGAGGGGAACAATGAGCAGTTCTTC.

In its sample, this clonotype was seen a few times. J is TRBJ2-5 and V is TRBV28, with D possibly TRBD1 on 11 matching bases. The CDR3 is made up of 17 amino acids. The germline V gene has CDR1 MDHEN and CDR2 SYDVKM. Trimming left V 8 bases short and J 5 bases short, with 27 bases between. CDR3 nucleotide sequence: TGTGCCAGCGCAGCGGACAGGGGGCTAGCGGGGGATGAGACCCAGTACTTC. It yields the protein CASAADRGLAGDETQYF.

The sample holds many counts of this clonotype. The chain links TRBV29-1 to TRBJ2-7; 13 positions match TRBD2. J gave up 4 bases and V 5 bases, and 11 bases lay outside the gene matches. The CDR3 spans 16 residues. Germline V gives CDR1 SQVTM, CDR2 ANQGSEA. The CDR3 nucleotides are TGCAGCGTTTCTGGACTAGCGGGAGAGACTCCATACGAGCAGTACTTC. Translated: CSVSGLAGETPYEQYF.

At least ten counts were recorded for this clonotype. The chain has TRBV12-3 or TRBV12-4 and TRBJ1-3; D unresolved. V was cut by 4 bases and J by 0 bases, with 7 bases left in between. This CDR3 comprises 14 residues. The CDR3 nucleotides are TGTGCCAGCAGTTCGGAGACCTCTGGAAACACCATATATTTT. This translates into CASSSETSGNTIYF.

This clonotype was recorded at least ten times. The chain combines TRBV12-3 or TRBV12-4 with TRBJ1-5; tentative D call: TRBD1 (5 bases). CDR3 length: 15 residues. With 3 bases removed from V and 3 bases from J, the gap between germline ends came to 12 bases. CDR3: CASSFEGNANQPQHF. The DNA of the CDR3 is TGTGCCAGCAGTTTCGAGGGGAACGCCAATCAGCCCCAGCATTTT.